Shown below are 21 T cell receptor beta chains from a single sample sequenced in a study of shared clonotypes between healthy human individuals. Generated by immunoSEQ multiplex PCR, the TCRdb table keeps only in-frame clones and is missing some. Among under 600,000 clones listed, about 97% were seen once. The sequenced material came from naive CD4+ T cells sorted from blood. Subset reported: CD45RA+ positively selected. These receptor sequences come from a woman in her twenties or thirties in good health.

The chain combines TRBV25-1 with TRBJ1-4, with TRBD1 matching 9 bases. CDR3 length: 16 residues. CDR1 and CDR2 (germline): MGHDK, SYGVNS. Trimming cost V 4 bases and J 7 bases; bases outside gene matches: 10. CDR3 protein: CASSGSQGAGFEKLFF. CDR3 DNA: TGTGCCAGCAGTGGATCACAGGGGGCAGGCTTTGAAAAACTGTTTTTT. The complete variable domain, with remaining parts taken from reference TRBV25-1 and TRBJ1-4, reads EADIYQTPRYLVIGTGKKITLECSQTMGHDKMYWYQQDPGMELHLIHYSYGVNSTEKGDLSSESTVSRIRTEHFPLTLESARPSHTSQYLCASSGSQGAGFEKLFFGSGTQLSVL.

The chain carries TRBV5-1 and TRBJ2-7; 8 nucleotides agree with TRBD2. CDR3 length: 16 amino acids. Per the germline V gene, CDR1 is SGHRS and CDR2 is YFSETQ. V lost 1 base and J lost 3; bases outside the gene matches: 9. The CDR3 sequence is CASSLSSGLKIYEQYF. As DNA, the CDR3 is TGCGCCAGCAGCTTGTCTAGCGGGTTGAAAATCTACGAGCAGTACTTC.

V is TRBV27 and J is TRBJ1-2; D uncertain. This CDR3 region has 14 residues. Germline values: CDR1 MNHEY, CDR2 SMNVEV (reference sequence). V lost 6 bases to trimming and J lost 7 bases, with 18 bases between them. Here the CDR3 reads CASSHGSGISGYTF. The CDR3 DNA follows: TGTGCCAGCAGCCACGGGTCGGGGATATCTGGCTACACCTTC.

V usage is TRBV2 and J usage is TRBJ1-6, with 7 bases aligning to TRBD1. Germline CDR1 SNHLY, CDR2 FYNNEI. The CDR3 consists of 13 residues. V lost 8 bases to trimming and J lost 9 bases; unmatched junction nucleotides: 7. Here the CDR3 reads CASSPGGTSPLHF. CDR3 nucleotide sequence: TGTGCCAGCTCCCCAGGGGGTACTTCACCCCTCCACTTT.

The chain combines TRBV7-8 with TRBJ2-7, with D perhaps TRBD1 (5 bases). From germline, CDR1 is SGHVS and CDR2 FQNEAQ. The CDR3 length is 15 residues. V was shortened by 5 bases and J by 5 bases, with 19 bases between the two germline ends. The CDR3 region has the DNA TGTGCCAGCAGCCAGGCCTCAGGGAATAGGCACGAGCAGTACTTC. It yields the protein CASSQASGNRHEQYF.

In the case of this clone: Different DNA sequences within this sample yield the same CDR3. This chain links TRBV29-1 with TRBJ1-3; no firm D call. Germline-derived CDR1 and CDR2 are SQVTM and ANQGSEA. Trimming shortened V by 4 bases and J by 4 bases, and 8 bases separated the two germline ends. CDR3 size: 12 residues. The CDR3 DNA is TGCAGCGTTGTTTCTGCCGGAAACACCATATATTTT. Amino acids: CSVVSAGNTIYF.

This sequence joins TRBV9 and TRBJ1-2; TRBD1 agrees at 8 bases. The CDR3 is 18 amino acids. With V trimmed by 0 bases and J by 1 base, 11 bases remained unmatched. Germline loops: CDR1 SGDLS, CDR2 YYNGEE. CDR3 bases: TGTGCCAGCAGCGTAGCTGTAGACAGGGGAAAGTTTAACTATGGCTACACCTTC. Translating it yields CASSVAVDRGKFNYGYTF.

V usage is TRBV7-3 and J usage is TRBJ2-5; D could derive from TRBD1 or TRBD2 (5 bases each). Germline CDR1 and CDR2: SGHTA and FQGTGA. The CDR3 sequence is 14 residues long. Trimming took off 5 bases at V and 5 bases at J, with 15 bases between the two ends. The CDR3 bases are TGTGCCAGCAGCCGTGGGACCCGATCCGAGACCCAGTACTTC. This translates into CASSRGTRSETQYF. Using reference TRBV7-3 and TRBJ2-5 for the parts outside the CDR3, the full variable domain is GAGVSQTPSNKVTEKGKYVELRCDPISGHTALYWYRQSLGQGPEFLIYFQGTGAADDSGLPNDRFFAVRPEGSVSTLKIQRTERGDSAVYLCASSRGTRSETQYFGPGTRLLVL.

V is TRBV4-2 and J is TRBJ2-7, with 14 bases fitting TRBD2. The germline V gene encodes CDR1 LGHNA and CDR2 YNFKEQ. The CDR3 is made up of 17 amino acids. J gave up 0 bases and V 4 bases, and 5 bases lay outside the gene matches. The CDR3 sequence: CASSRAGTSGSSYEQYF. CDR3 coding DNA: TGTGCCAGCAGCCGAGCCGGGACTAGCGGGAGCTCCTACGAGCAGTACTTC.

V gene TRBV27 combines with J gene TRBJ1-4, with a weak D call TRBD1 (6 bases). V gave up 3 bases and J gave up 7 bases, with 18 bases separating them. CDR1 is MNHEY, CDR2 SMNVEV, per germline (reference sequence). The CDR3 consists of 16 residues. The CDR3 region is CASSLLEGERGEKLFF. CDR3 nucleotides: TGTGCCAGCAGTTTGTTAGAGGGGGAACGGGGTGAAAAACTGTTTTTT.

Turning to this clone: This same CDR3 is encoded by further DNA sequences in the sample. The chain couples TRBV28 to TRBJ2-7, with D maybe TRBD1 (6 bases). Per the germline V gene, CDR1 is MDHEN and CDR2 is SYDVKM. The ends were cut back, 6 bases at V and 0 bases at J, with 9 bases in the middle. The CDR3 consists of 13 residues. The CDR3 region is CASSLRGSYEQYF. CDR3 coding DNA: TGTGCCAGCAGCCTCAGGGGCTCCTACGAGCAGTACTTC.

This clone was observed a single time. The rearrangement joins TRBV18 to TRBJ2-7; 9 bases line up with TRBD1. CDR3 length equals 15 residues. Per germline, CDR1 KGHSH and CDR2 LQKENI. J was trimmed by 1 base and V by 3 bases; bases with no gene match: 4. The CDR3 nucleotides read TGTGCCAGCTCACCTCAGGACAGGGGTTCCTACGAGCAGTACTTC. Translating gives CASSPQDRGSYEQYF.

This chain uses TRBV27 with TRBJ1-1; 8 bases line up with TRBD1. V lost 1 base, J lost 6 bases, and 10 bases stayed unmatched. CDR3 length: 16 amino acids. Germline CDR1 MNHEY, CDR2 SMNVEV (reference sequence). The CDR3: CASSLFPTGDRAEAFF. DNA of the CDR3: TGTGCCAGCAGTTTATTTCCGACAGGGGATAGAGCTGAAGCTTTCTTT.

J is TRBJ2-3 and V is TRBV18; 8 nucleotides align to TRBD1. The CDR3 runs to 16 residues. The V and J ends lost 2 bases and 5 bases, in that order; junction bases with no gene match: 9. The germline gives CDR1 KGHSH, CDR2 LQKENI. CDR3 in amino acids: CASSPWVLGQGDTQYF. In DNA form, the CDR3 reads TGTGCCAGCTCACCATGGGTGCTCGGACAGGGAGATACGCAGTATTTT.

Remarks on this clone: In the same sample, other DNA sequences code for this CDR3. This chain links TRBV6-1 with TRBJ2-1; possible D gene TRBD1, 6 bases. This CDR3 contains 13 residues. Germline CDR1 is MNHNS and CDR2 is SASEGT. V lost 4 bases, J lost 4 bases, and 8 bases lay in between. CDR3 bases: TGTGCCAGCAGTGTACAGGGTTACAATGAGCAGTTCTTC. Translation: CASSVQGYNEQFF.

The CDR3, as DNA: TGTGCCAGTAGTCTTCGTTCCACACGGGACAGGGCCCCTGAAGCTTTCTTT. Its protein product is CASSLRSTRDRAPEAFF. V is TRBV19 and J is TRBJ1-1; 9 bases line up with TRBD1. Germline V CDR1 and CDR2: LNHDA, SQIVND (reference sequence). V shed 5 bases and J 6 bases; nucleotides not matched to a gene: 16. The CDR3 contains 17 residues.

The V call is TRBV5-5, the J call TRBJ1-3; TRBD1 aligns across 7 bases. The length of the CDR3 is 14 residues. The V gene's germline CDR1 is SGHKS and CDR2 YYEKEE (reference sequence). V lost 4 bases to trimming and J lost 8 bases; unmatched junction nucleotides: 9. The CDR3 region is CASSAGQTSDTIYF. CDR3 DNA: TGTGCCAGCAGCGCGGGACAGACTTCAGACACCATATATTTT.

The V call is TRBV19, the J call TRBJ2-1; 8 bases agree with TRBD2. The CDR3 length is 17 residues. Germline lookup yields CDR1 LNHDA and CDR2 SQIVND (reference sequence). J was trimmed by 7 bases and V by 4 bases; bases with no gene match: 15. CDR3 loop: CASSRGPGLETRNEQFF. The DNA for the CDR3 is TGTGCCAGTAGTAGGGGCCCGGGACTAGAAACTCGTAATGAGCAGTTCTTC. The whole variable domain, filled in from reference TRBV19 and TRBJ2-1, reads DGGITQSPKYLFRKEGQNVTLSCEQNLNHDAMYWYRQDPGQGLRLIYYSQIVNDFQKGDIAEGYSVSREKKESFPLTVTSAQKNPTAFYLCASSRGPGLETRNEQFFGPGTRLTVL.

This chain connects TRBV9 to TRBJ2-3; 12 bases agree with TRBD1. The CDR3 covers 16 residues. The V gene end was trimmed by 1 base and the J gene end by 4 bases; junction bases not matched to a gene: 4. Germline V gene sequence: CDR1 SGDLS, CDR2 YYNGEE. The CDR3 protein is CASSVTGTGGADTQYF. In DNA, the CDR3 is TGTGCCAGCAGCGTAACCGGGACAGGGGGCGCAGATACGCAGTATTTT.

The genes are TRBV6-4 and TRBJ2-7; 9 bases agree with TRBD2. CDR3 size: 15 residues. Germline CDR1 is MRHNA and CDR2 is SNTAGT. With 6 bases clipped from V and 0 bases from J, the junction kept 6 bases outside the gene matches. DNA for the CDR3: TGTGCCAGCAGGCGCGAAGCGGGAGGCTCCTACGAGCAGTACTTC. It is translated as CASRREAGGSYEQYF.

V and J are TRBV11-2 and TRBJ2-7; D unclear. CDR3 length equals 12 residues. The V gene lost 4 bases and the J gene lost 0 bases, with 4 bases spanning the gap. Germline V gives CDR1 SGHAT, CDR2 FQNNGV. The CDR3 sequence is CASSSSSYEQYF. The CDR3 DNA is TGTGCCAGCAGCTCGAGCTCCTACGAGCAGTACTTC.